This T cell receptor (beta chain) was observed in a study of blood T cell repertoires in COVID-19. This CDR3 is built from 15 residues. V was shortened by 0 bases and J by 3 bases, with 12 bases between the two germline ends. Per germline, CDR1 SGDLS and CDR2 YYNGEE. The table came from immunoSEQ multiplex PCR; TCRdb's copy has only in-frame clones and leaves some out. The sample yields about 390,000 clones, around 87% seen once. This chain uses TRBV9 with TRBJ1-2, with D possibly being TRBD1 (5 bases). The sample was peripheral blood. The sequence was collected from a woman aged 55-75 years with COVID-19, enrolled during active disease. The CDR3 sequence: CASSVVGGFDYGYTF. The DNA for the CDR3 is TGTGCCAGCAGCGTAGTTGGGGGGTTCGACTATGGCTACACCTTC.